The 31 T cell receptor beta chains reported below all come from one sample, sequenced in a study of cytomegalovirus exposure and HLA in healthy donors. Produced via immunoSEQ multiplex PCR; TCRdb's table is partial and in-frame only. This repertoire shows tens of thousands of clones, approximately 84% found once; its top ten account for 9.5% to 13%. Sequenced input: PBMCs. These TCRs come from a woman aged 18 to 35 in good health and CMV-seropositive.

The chain joins TRBV5-1 to TRBJ1-2; TRBD1 aligns across 8 bases. The CDR3 has 15 residues. The germline CDR1 and CDR2 sequences are SGHRS and YFSETQ. Trimming removed 4 bases from V and 8 bases from J; junction bases left unmatched: 13. CDR3 sequence (DNA): TGCGCCAGCAGCCTAAATGGACAGGGTGAGGGGGGCTACACCTTC. Protein sequence: CASSLNGQGEGGYTF.

V usage is TRBV7-9 and J usage is TRBJ1-1; no definite D call. This CDR3 comprises 13 residues. Germline-derived CDR1 and CDR2 are SEHNR and FQNEAQ (reference sequence). Deletions cut 3 bases from V and 6 bases from J, with 11 bases between. This CDR3 is CASSFQRAAEAFF. Written as DNA, the CDR3 is TGTGCCAGCAGCTTCCAGAGGGCCGCTGAAGCTTTCTTT.

V is TRBV6-5 and J is TRBJ1-2; tentative D call: TRBD1 (6 bases). V was cut by 6 bases and J by 8 bases, with 19 bases left in between. The germline V gene has CDR1 MNHEY and CDR2 SVGAGI. The length of the CDR3 is 14 residues. The CDR3 DNA reads TGTGCCAGCAGGGTTACTACGGGGGGCTGGGGCTACACCTTC. Translating it yields CASRVTTGGWGYTF.

CDR3 amino acids: CASILGGAAPEKLFF. CDR3 coding DNA: TGTGCCAGCATTCTTGGGGGGGCGGCCCCTGAAAAACTGTTTTTT. This sequence joins TRBV2 and TRBJ1-4, with D perhaps matching TRBD1 (6 bases). With 7 bases removed from V and 7 bases from J, the gap between germline ends came to 19 bases. This CDR3 region has 15 residues. Germline assignment: CDR1 SNHLY and CDR2 FYNNEI.

The DNA for the CDR3 is TGTGCCAGCTCATCGACAGGGATCCACACTGAAGCTTTCTTT. Translating it yields CASSSTGIHTEAFF. This chain connects TRBV18 to TRBJ1-1, with 7 bases lining up with TRBD1. The V gene's germline CDR1 is KGHSH and CDR2 LQKENI. The CDR3 covers 14 residues. Trimming removed 5 bases from V and 3 bases from J; junction bases left unmatched: 6.

The chain uses TRBV28 and TRBJ1-1, with 11 bases fitting TRBD1. Germline trimming cut 1 base from V and 2 bases from J; bases unmatched to any gene: 6. Germline CDR1 and CDR2: MDHEN and SYDVKM. The CDR3 consists of 17 residues. This CDR3 is CASSLFSDRGRNTEAFF. The CDR3 nucleotides are TGTGCCAGCAGTTTATTTTCGGACAGGGGGCGCAACACTGAAGCTTTCTTT.

The V and J genes are TRBV5-1 and TRBJ2-3, with 7 nucleotides matching TRBD1. CDR3 length: 16 amino acids. The V segment lost 4 bases and the J segment 0 bases; nucleotides outside the gene matches: 8. CDR1 and CDR2 (germline): SGHRS, YFSETQ. The CDR3 sequence: CASSGGQDTSTDTQYF. CDR3 coding DNA: TGCGCCAGCAGCGGCGGACAGGATACTAGCACAGATACGCAGTATTTT.

The gene calls are TRBV7-9 and TRBJ1-5; TRBD1 is a possible D gene (6 bases). CDR1 SEHNR and CDR2 FQNEAQ come from the germline V gene (reference sequence). Deletions cut 6 bases from V and 4 bases from J, with 19 bases between. The CDR3 is 16 residues long. CDR3 amino acids: CASSPGAARGNQPQHF. CDR3 coding DNA: TGTGCCAGCAGTCCAGGGGCCGCGAGAGGAAATCAGCCCCAGCATTTT.

The J gene is TRBJ2-3, the V gene TRBV6-1, with D possibly being TRBD1 (6 bases). V was clipped by 3 bases and J by 5 bases, with 12 bases between them. Germline assignment: CDR1 MNHNS and CDR2 SASEGT. The CDR3 extends over 14 amino acids. In DNA form, the CDR3 reads TGTGCCAGCAGTGAGTTGGGCAGGGGAGATACGCAGTATTTT. It encodes CASSELGRGDTQYF.

In its sample, this clone was seen once. The rearrangement joins TRBV7-3 to TRBJ2-2; 9 bases fit TRBD1. Per the germline V gene, CDR1 is SGHTA and CDR2 is FQGTGA. CDR3 length: 16 residues. V shed 3 bases and J 1 base; nucleotides not matched to a gene: 3. CDR3 residues: CASSFSGQGNTGELFF. The CDR3, as DNA: TGTGCCAGCAGCTTCTCGGGACAGGGGAACACCGGGGAGCTGTTTTTT.

V gene TRBV19 combines with J gene TRBJ2-2; tentatively, D is TRBD2 (6 bases). CDR1 and CDR2 (germline): LNHDA, SQIVND (reference sequence). CDR3 length equals 12 residues. V lost 5 bases to trimming and J lost 8 bases, with 9 bases between them. CDR3 coding DNA: TGTGCCAGTAGTGGTGGGAGGGGGGAGCTGTTTTTT. It is translated as CASSGGRGELFF. Drawing the rest from reference TRBV19 and TRBJ2-2, the complete variable domain is DGGITQSPKYLFRKEGQNVTLSCEQNLNHDAMYWYRQDPGQGLRLIYYSQIVNDFQKGDIAEGYSVSREKKESFPLTVTSAQKNPTAFYLCASSGGRGELFFGEGSRLTVL.

The chain combines TRBV6-5 with TRBJ1-3, with a weak D call TRBD1 (5 bases). The CDR3 sequence is 13 residues long. Germline loops: CDR1 MNHEY, CDR2 SVGAGI. Trimming pared 8 bases from V and 0 bases from J, leaving 8 bases between. The CDR3 loop reads CASQGSSGNTIYF. The CDR3 DNA sequence: TGTGCCAGCCAGGGTTCCTCTGGAAACACCATATATTTT.

The chain employs TRBV12-5 and TRBJ2-5, with 8 bases matching TRBD1. This CDR3 has 17 amino acids. Germline V gene sequence: CDR1 LGHNT, CDR2 FRNRAP. Losses at the gene ends were 0 bases for V and 2 bases for J; bases not matched to a gene: 8. The CDR3 DNA sequence: TGTGCTAGTGGTTTGGTTGGGCAGGGGGCCGAACAAGAGACCCAGTACTTC. Amino acids: CASGLVGQGAEQETQYF.

This chain links TRBV30 with TRBJ1-1; D possibly corresponds to TRBD1 (6 bases). The CDR3 is made up of 11 amino acids. Germline CDR1 GTSNPN, CDR2 SVGIG (reference sequence). Deletions cut 0 bases from V and 11 bases from J, with 10 bases between. As DNA, the CDR3 is TGTGCCTGGAGTGTCTTGAGGGGGGCTTTCTTT. It yields the protein CAWSVLRGAFF.

On this clone: Its ends do not fully match the called genes, so a read error is possible. The J gene is TRBJ2-7, the V gene TRBV28; tentatively, D is TRBD2 (7 bases). This CDR3 contains 13 residues. CDR1 is MDHEN and CDR2 is SYDVKM in the germline V gene. The CDR3 reads CATRGGPYYEQYF. The CDR3 nucleotides read TGCGCGACGAGGGGGGGGCCTTACTACGAGCAGTACTTC.

This sequence joins TRBV5-6 and TRBJ2-2; no firm D call. The CDR3 extends over 13 amino acids. CDR1 and CDR2 (germline): SGHDT, YYEEEE. V lost 2 bases and J lost 3, with 5 bases in between. The CDR3 loop reads CASSFQYTGELFF. The CDR3 nucleotides read TGTGCCAGCAGCTTTCAGTACACCGGGGAGCTGTTTTTT.

This chain links TRBV11-2 with TRBJ2-7, with 10 bases aligning to TRBD2. V lost 6 bases and J lost 6; bases outside the gene matches: 11. This CDR3 is 15 amino acids long. Germline assignment: CDR1 SGHAT and CDR2 FQNNGV. The CDR3 sequence: CASSWGSGGAGEQYF. The CDR3 region has the DNA TGTGCCAGCAGTTGGGGGAGCGGGGGGGCGGGCGAGCAGTACTTC.

The V gene is TRBV28, the J gene TRBJ2-7, with 10 bases aligning to TRBD1. The V and J ends lost 7 bases and 5 bases, in that order; junction bases with no gene match: 11. The length of the CDR3 is 15 residues. Germline-derived CDR1 and CDR2 are MDHEN and SYDVKM. CDR3 residues: CASKKPGQGVHEQYF. In nucleotides, the CDR3 is TGTGCCAGCAAAAAGCCCGGACAGGGGGTACACGAGCAGTACTTC. The variable domain in full, completed from reference TRBV28 and TRBJ2-7, reads DVKVTQSSRYLVKRTGEKVFLECVQDMDHENMFWYRQDPGLGLRLIYFSYDVKMKEKGDIPEGYSVSREKKERFSLILESASTNQTSMYLCASKKPGQGVHEQYFGPGTRLTVT.

The rearrangement uses TRBV28 and TRBJ2-3; 10 positions agree with TRBD2. This CDR3 is built from 16 residues. Germline lookup yields CDR1 MDHEN and CDR2 SYDVKM. The J segment lost 6 bases and the V segment lost 3 bases, leaving 9 bases of the junction unmatched. For the CDR3, the DNA is TGTGCCAGCAGTTTGATGAGCGGGGGGGCCCCGGATACGCAGTATTTT. It translates to CASSLMSGGAPDTQYF.

This chain uses TRBV30 with TRBJ2-4; TRBD1 might be the D (5 bases). This CDR3 has 13 amino acids. The germline gives CDR1 GTSNPN, CDR2 SVGIG (reference sequence). V lost 0 bases and J 8 bases, leaving 11 bases between the germline ends. In nucleotides, the CDR3 is TGTGCCTGGAGTGTACGACAAGGGGACATTCAGTACTTC. This encodes CAWSVRQGDIQYF. Together with reference TRBV30 and TRBJ2-4, the CDR3 gives the full variable domain: SQTIHQWPATLVQPVGSPLSLECTVEGTSNPNLYWYRQAAGRGLQLLFYSVGIGQISSEVPQNLSASRPQDRQFILSSKKLLLSDSGFYLCAWSVRQGDIQYFGAGTRLSVL.

The rearrangement links TRBV7-6 to TRBJ2-7; maybe TRBD2 (6 bases). Germline assignment: CDR1 SGHVS and CDR2 FNYEAQ. With 5 bases removed from V and 4 bases from J, the gap between germline ends came to 12 bases. The CDR3 runs to 13 residues. This CDR3 reads CASSGGTVYEQYF. CDR3 DNA sequence: TGTGCCAGCAGCGGGGGGACTGTATACGAGCAGTACTTC.

The chain carries TRBV5-1 and TRBJ1-1; 10 bases align to TRBD1. This CDR3 spans 14 amino acids. The germline gives CDR1 SGHRS, CDR2 YFSETQ. The junction had 4 bases not matched to a gene; V was cut back by 4 bases and J by 4 bases. The CDR3 loop is CASSQTGGTTEAFF. CDR3 DNA sequence: TGCGCCAGCAGCCAGACAGGGGGCACCACTGAAGCTTTCTTT.

V is TRBV18 and J is TRBJ1-1, with D possibly TRBD1 on 6 matching bases. CDR1 is KGHSH, CDR2 LQKENI, per germline. The CDR3 totals 15 residues. V lost 5 bases and J 1 base, leaving 14 bases between the germline ends. CDR3 coding DNA: TGTGCCAGCTCAGACACAGGGAACTGGAACACTGAAGCTTTCTTT. Its translation is CASSDTGNWNTEAFF.

This chain connects TRBV28 to TRBJ1-2, with D perhaps matching TRBD1 (5 bases). Between the trimmed V and J ends, which lost 11 bases and 8 bases, there was a span of 15 bases. Germline V CDR1 and CDR2: MDHEN, SYDVKM. The CDR3 covers 11 residues. The CDR3 coding sequence is TGTGCCTCCCAGGGTGCGGGAGGCTACACCTTC. Translation gives CASQGAGGYTF.

The rearrangement uses TRBV18 and TRBJ2-5, with a tentative D call TRBD1 (5 bases). This CDR3 spans 12 amino acids. Deletions cut 3 bases from V and 4 bases from J, with 6 bases between. The germline V gene has CDR1 KGHSH and CDR2 LQKENI. CDR3 sequence reads: CASSPRGETQYF. DNA for the CDR3: TGTGCCAGCTCACCTAGGGGAGAGACCCAGTACTTC.

The chain has TRBV19 and TRBJ2-2; D may be TRBD2 (5 bases). There are 14 residues in the CDR3. CDR1 is LNHDA and CDR2 is SQIVND in the germline V gene (reference sequence). V gave up 4 bases and J gave up 4 bases, with 10 bases separating them. This CDR3 reads CASSSLSGTGELFF. CDR3 coding DNA: TGTGCCAGTAGTAGCTTGAGCGGCACCGGGGAGCTGTTTTTT.

This clone was counted a single time. V is TRBV28 and J is TRBJ1-2; 10 positions match TRBD1. CDR3 length equals 14 residues. Germline V gene lookup returns CDR1 MDHEN and CDR2 SYDVKM. Trimming removed 4 bases from V and 5 bases from J; junction bases left unmatched: 4. CDR3 region: CASSSPGQGYGYTF. Here the CDR3 DNA reads TGTGCCAGCAGTTCGCCGGGACAGGGGTATGGCTACACCTTC.

The chain has TRBV2 and TRBJ1-6, with D maybe TRBD1 (5 bases). CDR1 SNHLY and CDR2 FYNNEI come from the germline V gene. Trimming shortened V by 6 bases and J by 7 bases, and 19 bases separated the two germline ends. The CDR3 has 16 amino acids. CDR3 residues: CASSDRRSRQNSPLHF. The CDR3 DNA reads as TGTGCCAGCAGCGACCGTAGATCCCGACAGAATTCACCCCTCCACTTT.

The V call is TRBV6-5, the J call TRBJ2-6; 8 bases are shared with TRBD1. Germline CDR1 and CDR2: MNHEY and SVGAGI. The CDR3 is 16 amino acids. With 2 bases clipped from V and 0 bases from J, the junction kept 0 bases outside the gene matches. This CDR3 reads CASSYGQGSGANVLTF. The CDR3 region has the DNA TGTGCCAGCAGTTACGGACAGGGCTCTGGGGCCAACGTCCTGACTTTC.

V and J are TRBV4-1 and TRBJ2-7; D may be TRBD1 (6 bases). V was shortened by 1 base and J by 7 bases, with 23 bases between the two germline ends. The CDR3 runs 17 residues. CDR1 and CDR2 (germline): MGHRA, YSYEKL. CDR3 sequence: CASSQAQQGRGTGEQYF. The CDR3 region has the DNA TGCGCCAGCAGCCAAGCCCAACAGGGCAGGGGAACGGGGGAGCAGTACTTC.

The V gene is TRBV2, the J gene TRBJ1-1, with TRBD1 matching over 9 bases. The CDR3 contains 15 residues. Germline V gene sequence: CDR1 SNHLY, CDR2 FYNNEI. Trimming removed 6 bases from V and 4 bases from J; junction bases left unmatched: 9. CDR3 sequence (DNA): TGTGCCAGCAGGAGGGAGGAGACAGGGGGCACTGAAGCTTTCTTT. Its translation: CASRREETGGTEAFF. The full variable domain, with the rest looked up from reference TRBV2 and TRBJ1-1, is EPEVTQTPSHQVTQMGQEVILRCVPISNHLYFYWYRQILGQKVEFLVSFYNNEISEKSEIFDDQFSVERPDGSNFTLKIRSTKLEDSAMYFCASRREETGGTEAFFGQGTRLTVV.